Below are 30 T cell receptor beta chains sequenced from a single sample in a study of human T cells and chemical hapten exposure. One entry per CDR3 protein results from TCRdb running MiXCR on the RACE reads. Found here are approximately 38,000 distinct CDR3 sequences, about 10% of them singletons; the top ten hold around 6.3%. Time point indicated: pre-sensitization, week 0. Treatment defined: therapeutic diphenylcyclopropenone sensitization with weekly scalp DPC. Sequencing was performed on whole blood, taken in connection with sensitization to the hapten diphenylcyclopropenone (DPC). All receptors come from a man aged 25-45 years with alopecia areata. Some clones in this sample may be carry-over from other donors' samples.

The sample holds many counts of this clonotype. The rearrangement uses TRBV4-1 and TRBJ1-5, with no clear D. CDR3 length equals 14 residues. Germline V CDR1 and CDR2: MGHRA, YSYEKL. V dropped 2 bases and J dropped 0 bases, with 5 bases sitting between them. The CDR3 is CASSQQDSNQPQHF. The CDR3 bases are TGCGCCAGCAGCCAACAGGATAGCAATCAGCCCCAGCATTTT.

This clonotype was observed a handful of times. The V call is TRBV3-1, the J call TRBJ2-1, with TRBD2 identical over 10 bases. Germline V gene lookup returns CDR1 LGHDT and CDR2 YNNKEL (reference sequence). The V segment lost 9 bases and the J segment 7 bases; nucleotides outside the gene matches: 12. This CDR3 region has 15 residues. The CDR3 loop reads CASFSQRGGRNEQFF. In DNA form, the CDR3 reads TGTGCCAGTTTCTCCCAGCGGGGGGGCCGGAATGAGCAGTTCTTC.

This clonotype occurred a few times. CDR3 nucleotides: TGCAGCGTGGTATATCAGGGTGCCATGAACACTGAAGCTTTCTTT. Translated, it gives CSVVYQGAMNTEAFF. V and J are TRBV29-1 and TRBJ1-1, with a weak D call TRBD1 (5 bases). The CDR3 sequence is 15 residues long. CDR1 and CDR2 (germline): SQVTM, ANQGSEA. Trimming took off 6 bases at V and 0 bases at J, with 17 bases between the two ends.

The V gene is TRBV12-3 or TRBV12-4, the J gene TRBJ1-1; D gene ambiguous. Trimming removed 3 bases from V and 2 bases from J, with 1 base in between. The CDR3 spans 11 residues. As DNA, the CDR3 is TGTGCCAGCAGTTTTAACACTGAAGCTTTCTTT. It codes for CASSFNTEAFF.

The J gene is TRBJ2-1, the V gene TRBV20-1, with TRBD2 matching 7 bases. CDR1 and CDR2 from the germline V gene are DFQATT and SNEGSKA (reference sequence). Germline trimming cut 3 bases from V and 8 bases from J; bases unmatched to any gene: 7. The CDR3 has 13 amino acids. The CDR3 nucleotides are TGCAGTGCTAGCGGCGGGAGTGTCGATGAGCAGTTCTTC. Its translation: CSASGGSVDEQFF.

There are many counts of this clonotype. J is TRBJ2-1 and V is TRBV5-8; the D gene could be TRBD1 or TRBD2 (5 bases each). Between the trimmed V and J ends, which lost 4 bases and 12 bases, there was a span of 29 bases. This CDR3 region has 17 residues. CDR1 is SGHTS, CDR2 YDEGEE, per germline. Here the CDR3 DNA reads TGTGCCAGCAGCCACCTCCTGGCCGGCCGGGGCAAATTCGGGCAGTTCTTC. Its protein is CASSHLLAGRGKFGQFF.

The chain carries TRBV10-3 and TRBJ2-2, with D possibly being TRBD2 (5 bases). Germline CDR1 is ENHRY and CDR2 is SYGVKD. The CDR3 covers 17 residues. Trimming took 0 bases from V and 0 from J, leaving 11 bases between them. CDR3 in amino acids: CAISESGEAPNTGELFF. The CDR3 nucleotides are TGTGCCATCAGTGAGTCCGGGGAAGCTCCGAACACCGGGGAGCTGTTTTTT.

This clonotype has ten or more counts. The chain has TRBV11-2 and TRBJ2-7; D possibly corresponds to TRBD1 (5 bases). This CDR3 contains 15 residues. Germline V gives CDR1 SGHAT, CDR2 FQNNGV. Between the trimmed V and J ends, which lost 1 base and 4 bases, there was a span of 14 bases. The CDR3 DNA follows: TGTGCCAGCAGCTTAGTTCTGGACACAATGTACGAGCAGTACTTC. Translation gives CASSLVLDTMYEQYF.

This clonotype was observed at least ten times. This chain uses TRBV12-3 or TRBV12-4 with TRBJ2-7, with D maybe TRBD2 (6 bases). The CDR3 consists of 14 residues. The V gene lost 2 bases and the J gene lost 5 bases, with 13 bases spanning the gap. CDR3 coding DNA: TGTGCCAGCAGTTTAATCTACGGGAGCAACGAGCAGTACTTC. Amino acid sequence: CASSLIYGSNEQYF.

CDR3 protein: CASSSGTGGRFSDTQYF. The CDR3 DNA sequence: TGTGCCAGCAGCTCCGGGACAGGGGGAAGATTTTCAGATACGCAGTATTTT. This rearrangement joins TRBV11-2 to TRBJ2-3; 11 bases agree with TRBD1. Germline assignment: CDR1 SGHAT and CDR2 FQNNGV. V was clipped by 4 bases and J by 4 bases; unmatched bases: 10. The CDR3 length is 17 residues.

In this sample, this clonotype turned up a few times. The V gene is TRBV3-1, the J gene TRBJ1-6; unclear D gene. The CDR3 has 14 amino acids. Trimming left V 5 bases short and J 7 bases short, with 12 bases between. Germline assignment: CDR1 LGHDT and CDR2 YNNKEL (reference sequence). The CDR3 loop is CASSSDGRNSPLHF. The CDR3 DNA reads as TGTGCCAGCAGCTCTGACGGGAGAAATTCACCCCTCCACTTT.

This clonotype appeared many times. The chain combines TRBV12-3 or TRBV12-4 with TRBJ1-5; D uncertain. The CDR3 is 14 amino acids. Between the trimmed V and J ends, which lost 1 base and 3 bases, there was a span of 7 bases. CDR3: CASSLGQVNQPQHF. DNA for the CDR3: TGTGCCAGCAGTTTAGGTCAGGTCAATCAGCCCCAGCATTTT.

This clonotype showed up many times. The rearrangement joins TRBV28 to TRBJ2-5, with D uncertain. The V gene lost 5 bases and the J gene lost 1 base, with 2 bases spanning the gap. The CDR3 is made up of 11 amino acids. CDR1 is MDHEN, CDR2 SYDVKM, per germline. CDR3 DNA: TGTGCCAGCAGTACCCAAGAGACCCAGTACTTC. Amino acids: CASSTQETQYF.

This clonotype has a count of ten or more. This chain uses TRBV10-3 with TRBJ2-3; D ambiguous. The CDR3 loop spans 12 amino acids. Germline-derived CDR1 and CDR2 are ENHRY and SYGVKD. The germline V and J ends were trimmed by 3 bases and 6 bases, with 7 bases remaining between them. The CDR3, as DNA: TGTGCCATCAGTGAAGAAGAGGATACGCAGTATTTT. It yields the protein CAISEEEDTQYF.

The chain employs TRBV6-6 and TRBJ2-5; D possibly corresponds to TRBD1 (6 bases). This CDR3 is 17 amino acids long. Deletions cut 2 bases from V and 5 bases from J, with 21 bases between. The germline V gene has CDR1 MNHNY and CDR2 SVGAGI (reference sequence). The CDR3, as DNA: TGTGCCAGCAGTTACCGGGTACAAACAGGGCAGGGGGAGACCCAGTACTTC. Translating gives CASSYRVQTGQGETQYF.

The chain links TRBV4-2 to TRBJ1-3; no reliable D call. V dropped 0 bases and J dropped 0 bases, with 15 bases sitting between them. The CDR3 length is 18 residues. Germline CDR1 LGHNA, CDR2 YNFKEQ. CDR3 sequence: CASSQDPPAANSGNTIYF. The CDR3 DNA sequence: TGTGCCAGCAGCCAAGATCCACCGGCGGCCAACTCTGGAAACACCATATATTTT.

The chain carries TRBV6-2 or TRBV6-3 and TRBJ2-2; the D gene is possibly TRBD2 (6 bases). V gave up 3 bases and J gave up 3 bases, with 11 bases separating them. The germline V gene has CDR1 MNHEY and CDR2 SVGEGT. The CDR3 runs 15 residues. CDR3 protein: CASSYGGMDTGELFF. CDR3 coding DNA: TGTGCCAGCAGTTATGGCGGGATGGACACCGGGGAGCTGTTTTTT.

Sample share makes this clonotype medium-sized (0.01 to 0.1%). J is TRBJ2-3 and V is TRBV6-4, with D perhaps matching TRBD2 (6 bases). The CDR3 runs 15 residues. Germline V lookup: CDR1 MRHNA, CDR2 SNTAGT. Trimming removed 3 bases from V and 2 bases from J, with 12 bases in between. CDR3 in amino acids: CASSEGAGSTDTQYF. The DNA for the CDR3 is TGTGCCAGCAGTGAAGGAGCGGGCTCCACAGATACGCAGTATTTT.

The sample holds many counts of this clonotype. The DNA of the CDR3 is TGCAGTGCCCCTAGACTAGCGACTAGCACAGATACGCAGTATTTT. Translation gives CSAPRLATSTDTQYF. J is TRBJ2-3 and V is TRBV20-1, with TRBD2 matching 8 bases. There are 15 residues in the CDR3. The junction had 8 bases not matched to a gene; V was cut back by 6 bases and J by 0 bases. The V gene's germline CDR1 is DFQATT and CDR2 SNEGSKA (reference sequence).

The chain carries TRBV5-4 and TRBJ2-7; no clear D. The length of the CDR3 is 13 residues. Trimming pared 2 bases from V and 5 bases from J, leaving 11 bases between. CDR1 is SGHNT, CDR2 YYREEE, per germline (reference sequence). The CDR3 here is CASSLVESDEQYF. CDR3 bases: TGTGCCAGCAGCTTAGTCGAATCCGACGAGCAGTACTTC.

This clonotype was picked up a small number of times. V is TRBV11-2 and J is TRBJ2-1, with 9 bases matching TRBD2. Germline CDR1 SGHAT, CDR2 FQNNGV. This CDR3 has 15 residues. The junction had 7 bases not matched to a gene; V was cut back by 3 bases and J by 7 bases. DNA of the CDR3: TGTGCCAGCAGCTTGAGCGGGGGGCCGGCAAATGAGCAGTTCTTC. This gives the protein CASSLSGGPANEQFF.

The chain joins TRBV10-3 to TRBJ1-2; possible D gene TRBD1, 5 bases. Germline V CDR1 and CDR2: ENHRY, SYGVKD. The CDR3 is 14 residues long. Deletions cut 7 bases from V and 2 bases from J, with 14 bases between. DNA of the CDR3: TGTGCCATCAATAGGGGAACAGACAACTATGGCTACACCTTC. Its translation: CAINRGTDNYGYTF.

This clonotype was detected ten times or more. The V and J genes are TRBV6-1 and TRBJ1-1; D ambiguous. Germline CDR1 is MNHNS and CDR2 is SASEGT. The CDR3 covers 14 residues. Trimming cost V 0 bases and J 2 bases, with 7 bases left between them. CDR3 sequence reads: CASSEALGNTEAFF. In DNA form, the CDR3 reads TGTGCCAGCAGTGAAGCGTTGGGTAACACTGAAGCTTTCTTT.

This clonotype was detected ten times or more. The chain uses TRBV12-3 or TRBV12-4 and TRBJ2-3; TRBD2 might be the D (5 bases). The CDR3 totals 15 residues. V shed 1 base and J shed 6 bases, with 14 bases lying between them. The CDR3 spells CASSLGLQRWDTQYF. The CDR3 DNA reads TGTGCCAGCAGTTTAGGGCTTCAGCGGTGGGATACGCAGTATTTT.

The rearrangement joins TRBV11-1 to TRBJ1-1; TRBD1 is a possible D gene (5 bases). The CDR3 spans 11 residues. The V end lost 2 bases, the J end lost 8 bases, and 6 bases lay between the germline ends. In germline, CDR1 is SGHAT, CDR2 FQDESV (reference sequence). As DNA, the CDR3 is TGTGCCAGCAGCTTATGGGACGAAGCTTTCTTT. This gives the protein CASSLWDEAFF.

This clonotype came up many times. V is TRBV4-1 and J is TRBJ2-7, with a tentative D call TRBD1 (6 bases). V was pared by 0 bases and J by 5 bases, with 17 bases between. This CDR3 region has 16 residues. CDR1 MGHRA and CDR2 YSYEKL come from the germline V gene. The CDR3 bases are TGCGCCAGCAGCCAAGAATTGCAGGGGACGGCAAACGAGCAGTACTTC. Protein product: CASSQELQGTANEQYF.

This clonotype was seen at least ten times. V is TRBV6-6 and J is TRBJ2-7; the match to TRBD1 covers 8 bases. CDR3 length equals 14 residues. Germline assignment: CDR1 MNHNY and CDR2 SVGAGI (reference sequence). Trimming took 6 bases from V and 2 from J; bases not matched to a gene: 6. The CDR3 protein is CASSTPGQAYEQYV. The CDR3 DNA sequence: TGTGCCAGCAGCACTCCGGGACAGGCCTACGAGCAGTACGTC.

J is TRBJ2-5 and V is TRBV5-6; 8 bases fit TRBD1. The V segment lost 4 bases and the J segment 6 bases; nucleotides outside the gene matches: 5. The CDR3 is 13 amino acids. CDR1 is SGHDT and CDR2 is YYEEEE in the germline V gene. CDR3 amino acids: CASSIRGQKTQYF. The CDR3 DNA sequence: TGTGCCAGCAGCATCAGGGGGCAGAAGACCCAGTACTTC.

This chain links TRBV12-3 or TRBV12-4 with TRBJ2-3; TRBD2 matches at 7 bases. Germline trimming cut 4 bases from V and 5 bases from J; bases unmatched to any gene: 6. The CDR3 has 14 amino acids. The CDR3 region is CASSSGPGGDTQYF. CDR3 sequence (DNA): TGTGCCAGCAGTTCCGGACCGGGAGGAGATACGCAGTATTTT.

This clonotype was seen repeatedly, ten times or more. The CDR3 is CASSNTEKLFF. CDR3 DNA: TGTGCCAGTAGCAACACCGAAAAACTGTTTTTT. The genes are TRBV19 and TRBJ1-4; D not resolved. This CDR3 comprises 11 residues. Per the germline V gene, CDR1 is LNHDA and CDR2 is SQIVND (reference sequence). Deletions cut 6 bases from V and 8 bases from J, with 7 bases between.